These T cell receptor beta chains were read from a single sample in a study of blood T cell repertoires in COVID-19. Generated by immunoSEQ multiplex PCR, the TCRdb table keeps only in-frame clones and is missing some. The table includes about 520,000 clones, around 85% detected once. Specimen: peripheral blood. The receptors were gathered from a human donor in a cohort sampled during active COVID-19. CDR3s include the opening cysteine and the closing phenylalanine or tryptophan. The D gene is left open where the match is weak. Where a row states a size, it is once, few, many or the class of an expanded clone; other rows omit it.

size: .; V: TRBV29-1; D: .; CDR3: CSVVRGNTEAFF
size: .; V: TRBV30; D: .; CDR3: CAWSVPGSGNPTDTQYF
size: .; V: TRBV7-2; D: .; CDR3: CASSWTPPLGETQYF
size: .; V: TRBV7-7; D: TRBD2; CDR3: CASSALAGGVVGELFF
size: .; V: TRBV28; D: .; CDR3: CATAYRLEQYF
size: .; V: TRBV27; D: .; CDR3: CASSPQIGLPYEQYF
size: .; V: TRBV7-2; D: .; CDR3: CASSLAPVRNTGELFF
size: .; V: TRBV7-8; D: .; CDR3: CASSLVVTAYEQYF
size: .; V: TRBV5-1; D: TRBD2; CDR3: CASSLEASGGSRTQYF
size: few; V: TRBV6-2/TRBV6-3; D: TRBD2; CDR3: CASSYSLSGRGNEQFF
size: .; V: TRBV7-2; D: TRBD1; CDR3: CASSPQGDGYTF
size: .; V: TRBV28; D: TRBD2; CDR3: CASSPPGLAGSYEQYF
size: .; V: TRBV7-3; D: TRBD2; CDR3: CASSLNLAGAGEQYF
size: once; V: TRBV6-5; D: .; CDR3: CASSYRGNQPQHF
size: .; V: TRBV3-1/TRBV3-2; D: .; CDR3: CASSQARVTEAFF
size: .; V: TRBV12-3/TRBV12-4; D: .; CDR3: CASSLIGVTEAFF
size: few; V: TRBV5-1; D: TRBD2; CDR3: CASSLGSSGRLSYEQYF
size: .; V: TRBV30; D: .; CDR3: CAWSVLTRNTGELFF
size: .; V: TRBV19; D: TRBD1; CDR3: CASSTGTGHTDTQYF
size: .; V: TRBV18; D: TRBD1; CDR3: CASPGTGGGERTEAFF
size: .; V: TRBV7-2; D: .; CDR3: CASSLIGGVSDIQYF
size: .; V: TRBV7-8; D: TRBD1; CDR3: CASSKDRDPRSTQYF
size: .; V: TRBV19; D: .; CDR3: CASTGIQGLLPQYF
size: .; V: TRBV5-6; D: TRBD2; CDR3: CASSLGTSGSVSYEQYF
size: .; V: TRBV2; D: .; CDR3: CASSATSYEQYF
size: .; V: TRBV28; D: .; CDR3: CASSLTDINQPQHF
size: .; V: TRBV7-2; D: .; CDR3: CASSLEGPTASQVNTEAFF
size: few; V: TRBV7-2; D: TRBD2; CDR3: CASTSGTSVTYEQYF